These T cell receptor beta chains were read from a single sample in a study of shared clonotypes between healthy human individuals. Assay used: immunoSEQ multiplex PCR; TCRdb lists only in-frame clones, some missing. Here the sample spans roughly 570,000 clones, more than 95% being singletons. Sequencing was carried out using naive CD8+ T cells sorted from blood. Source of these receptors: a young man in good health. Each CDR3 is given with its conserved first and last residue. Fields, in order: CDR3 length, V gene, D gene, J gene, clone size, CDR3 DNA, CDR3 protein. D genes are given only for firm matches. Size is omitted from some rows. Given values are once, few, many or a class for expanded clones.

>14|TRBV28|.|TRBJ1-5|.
TGTGCCAGCACAGGACAGAATAGCAATCAGCCCCAGCATTTT
CASTGQNSNQPQHF
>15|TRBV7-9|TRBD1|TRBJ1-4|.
TGTGCCAGCAGCTCTTCGGGACAGCTGAATGAAAAACTGTTTTTT
CASSSSGQLNEKLFF
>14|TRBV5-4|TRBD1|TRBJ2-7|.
TGTGCCAGCAGCTTGCACAGGGGGCCCTACGAGCAGTACTTC
CASSLHRGPYEQYF
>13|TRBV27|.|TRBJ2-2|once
TGTGCCAGCAGTTTGGGTCTGACCGGGGAGCTGTTTTTT
CASSLGLTGELFF
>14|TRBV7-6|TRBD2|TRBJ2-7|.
TGTGCCAGCAGCTTAGTAGCGGGAAGGGACGAGCAGTACTTC
CASSLVAGRDEQYF
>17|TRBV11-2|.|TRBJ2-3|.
TGTGCCAGCAGCTCCCGCACGAGGGGACCTAGCACAGATACGCAGTATTTT
CASSSRTRGPSTDTQYF
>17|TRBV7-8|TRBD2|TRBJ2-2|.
TGTGCCAGCAGCTTAGCATCGAGCGGGGTAAACACCGGGGAGCTGTTTTTT
CASSLASSGVNTGELFF
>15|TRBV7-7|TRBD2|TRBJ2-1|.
TGTGCCAGCAGCTTAGTAGCGGGAGAAGAAAGTGAGCAGTTCTTC
CASSLVAGEESEQFF
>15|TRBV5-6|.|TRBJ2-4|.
TGTGCCAGCAGCTTGAACCAAGGGGGACTCCTCGTTCAGAACTTC
CASSLNQGGLLVQNF
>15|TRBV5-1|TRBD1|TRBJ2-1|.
TGCGCCAGCAGCTACCGGGACAGGTCAGGGGATGAGCAGTTCTTC
CASSYRDRSGDEQFF
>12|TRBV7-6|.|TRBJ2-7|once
TGTGCCAGCAGCTTAGGGGGTGGCGAGCAGTACTTC
CASSLGGGEQYF
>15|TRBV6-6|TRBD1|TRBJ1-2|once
TGTGCCAGCAGGGACCTAGGGGACAGGGTCTATGGCTACACCTTC
CASRDLGDRVYGYTF
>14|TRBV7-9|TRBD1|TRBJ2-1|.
TGTGCCAGCAGATGGACCGGGGACAGGGATGAGCAGTTCTTC
CASRWTGDRDEQFF
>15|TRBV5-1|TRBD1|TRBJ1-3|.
TGCGCCAGCAGCACCGGGACAGGATCTGGAAACACCATATATTTT
CASSTGTGSGNTIYF
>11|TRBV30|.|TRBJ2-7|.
TGTGCCTGGGGAGAAACTTACGAGCAGTACTTC
CAWGETYEQYF
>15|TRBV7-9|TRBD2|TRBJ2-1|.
TGTGCCAGCAGCCCACACCGGGAGGGGCACTATGAGCAGTTCTTC
CASSPHREGHYEQFF
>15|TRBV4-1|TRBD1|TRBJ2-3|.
TGCGCCAGCAGCCAGGGACAGGGGATCACAGATACGCAGTATTTT
CASSQGQGITDTQYF